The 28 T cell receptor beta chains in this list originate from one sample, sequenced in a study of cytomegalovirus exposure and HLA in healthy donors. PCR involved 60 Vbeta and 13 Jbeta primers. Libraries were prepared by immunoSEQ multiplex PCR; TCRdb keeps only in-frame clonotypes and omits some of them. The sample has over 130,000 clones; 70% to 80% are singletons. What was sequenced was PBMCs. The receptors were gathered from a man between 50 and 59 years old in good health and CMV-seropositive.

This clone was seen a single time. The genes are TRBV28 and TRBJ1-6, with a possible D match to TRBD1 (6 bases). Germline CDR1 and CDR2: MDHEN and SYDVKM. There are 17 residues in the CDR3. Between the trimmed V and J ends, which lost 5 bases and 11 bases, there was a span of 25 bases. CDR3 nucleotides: TGTGCCAGCAGTCCCTACCCTCGGGACAACAGCCGCCCACCCCTCCACTTT. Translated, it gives CASSPYPRDNSRPPLHF.

CDR3 protein: CASSRQGYEQYF. CDR3 nucleotides: TGTGCCAGCAGCCGACAGGGATACGAGCAGTACTTC. The chain recombines TRBV7-2 with TRBJ2-7; TRBD1 aligns across 7 bases. From germline, CDR1 is SGHTA and CDR2 FQGNSA. The CDR3 length is 12 residues. After removal of 5 bases from V and 4 bases from J, the junction contained 2 bases not matched to a gene.

The CDR3 protein is CASSPRLAAQETQYF. CDR3 nucleotide sequence: TGTGCCAGCAGCCCCCGACTAGCGGCTCAAGAGACCCAGTACTTC. The chain joins TRBV7-9 to TRBJ2-5, with 9 bases lining up with TRBD2. V shed 5 bases, J shed 2 bases, and the junction held 6 bases outside the gene matches. The germline CDR1 and CDR2 sequences are SEHNR and FQNEAQ (reference sequence). This CDR3 has 15 amino acids. Using reference TRBV7-9 and TRBJ2-5 for the parts outside the CDR3, the full variable domain is DTGVSQNPRHKITKRGQNVTFRCDPISEHNRLYWYRQTLGQGPEFLTYFQNEAQLEKSRLLSDRFSAERPKGSFSTLEIQRTEQGDSAMYLCASSPRLAAQETQYFGPGTRLLVL.

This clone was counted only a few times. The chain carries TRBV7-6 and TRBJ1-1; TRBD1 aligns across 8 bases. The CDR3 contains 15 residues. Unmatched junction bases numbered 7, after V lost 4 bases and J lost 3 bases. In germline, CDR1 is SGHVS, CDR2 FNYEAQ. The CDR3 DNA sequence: TGTGCCAGCAGCTATACGACAGGGGAGTACACTGAAGCTTTCTTT. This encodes CASSYTTGEYTEAFF.

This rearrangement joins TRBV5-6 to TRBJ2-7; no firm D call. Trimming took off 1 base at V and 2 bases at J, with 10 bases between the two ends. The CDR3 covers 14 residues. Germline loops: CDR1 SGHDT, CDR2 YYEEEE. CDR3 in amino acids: CASSLYRRTYEQYF. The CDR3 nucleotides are TGTGCCAGCAGCTTGTATAGAAGAACCTACGAGCAGTACTTC. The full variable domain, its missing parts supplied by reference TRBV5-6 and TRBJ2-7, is DAGVTQSPTHLIKTRGQQVTLRCSPKSGHDTVSWYQQALGQGPQFIFQYYEEEERQRGNFPDRFSGHQFPNYSSELNVNALLLGDSALYLCASSLYRRTYEQYFGPGTRLTVT.

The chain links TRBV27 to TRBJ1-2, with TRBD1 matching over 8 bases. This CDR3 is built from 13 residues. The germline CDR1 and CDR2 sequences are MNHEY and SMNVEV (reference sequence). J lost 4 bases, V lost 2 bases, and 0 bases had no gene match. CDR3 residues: CASSLGQGYGYTF. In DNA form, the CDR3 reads TGTGCCAGCAGTTTAGGACAGGGCTATGGCTACACCTTC.

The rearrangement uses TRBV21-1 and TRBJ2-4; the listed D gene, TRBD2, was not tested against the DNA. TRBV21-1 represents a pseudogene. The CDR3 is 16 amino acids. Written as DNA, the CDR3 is TGTGCCAGCGGAGAGGGAGGGCCCTTAGCCAAAAACATTCAGTACTTC. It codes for CASGEGGPLAKNIQYF.

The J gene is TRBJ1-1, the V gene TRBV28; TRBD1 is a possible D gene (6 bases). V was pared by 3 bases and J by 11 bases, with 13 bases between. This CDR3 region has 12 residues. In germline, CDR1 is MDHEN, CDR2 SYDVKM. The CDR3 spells CASSFLRGTAFF. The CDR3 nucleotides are TGTGCCAGCAGTTTCCTCAGGGGTACGGCTTTCTTT.

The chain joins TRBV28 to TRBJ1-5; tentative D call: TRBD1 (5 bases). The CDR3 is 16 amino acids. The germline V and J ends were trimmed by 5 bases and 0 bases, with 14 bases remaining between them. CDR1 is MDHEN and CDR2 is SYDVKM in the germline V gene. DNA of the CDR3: TGTGCCAGCAGTACAGGTTCCCCTTATAGCAATCAGCCCCAGCATTTT. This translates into CASSTGSPYSNQPQHF.

The CDR3 DNA is TGTGCCAGCAGCTTATCATACGGGACAGATACGCAGTATTTT. The encoded protein is CASSLSYGTDTQYF. The V call is TRBV7-2, the J call TRBJ2-3; D remains unclear. The CDR3 length is 14 residues. CDR1 and CDR2 (germline): SGHTA, FQGNSA. Trimming cost V 2 bases and J 3 bases, with 9 bases left between them.

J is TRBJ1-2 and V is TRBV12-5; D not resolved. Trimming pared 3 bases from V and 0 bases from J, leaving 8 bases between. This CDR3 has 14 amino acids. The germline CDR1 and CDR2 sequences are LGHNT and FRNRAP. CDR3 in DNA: TGTGCTAGTGGTTTTGGCAGAACTAACTATGGCTACACCTTC. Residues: CASGFGRTNYGYTF.

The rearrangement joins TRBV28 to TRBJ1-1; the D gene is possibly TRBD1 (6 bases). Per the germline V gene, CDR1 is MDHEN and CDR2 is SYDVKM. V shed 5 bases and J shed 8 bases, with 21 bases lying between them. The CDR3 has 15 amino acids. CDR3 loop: CASSQPRGTRGEAFF. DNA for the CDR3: TGTGCCAGCAGTCAACCGAGGGGGACAAGGGGCGAAGCTTTCTTT.

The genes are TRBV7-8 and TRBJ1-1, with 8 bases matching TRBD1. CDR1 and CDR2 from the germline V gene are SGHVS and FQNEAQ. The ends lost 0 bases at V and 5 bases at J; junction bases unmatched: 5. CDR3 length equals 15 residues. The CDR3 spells CASSLAGRGRTEAFF. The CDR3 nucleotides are TGTGCCAGCAGCTTAGCGGGCAGGGGGCGGACTGAAGCTTTCTTT.

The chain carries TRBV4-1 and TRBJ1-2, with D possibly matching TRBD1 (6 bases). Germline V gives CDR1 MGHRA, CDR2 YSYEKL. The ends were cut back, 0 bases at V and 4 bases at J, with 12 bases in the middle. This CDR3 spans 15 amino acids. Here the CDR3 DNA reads TGCGCCAGCAGCCAAGAGGAAGCGGGGGCCTATGGCTACACCTTC. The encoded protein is CASSQEEAGAYGYTF.

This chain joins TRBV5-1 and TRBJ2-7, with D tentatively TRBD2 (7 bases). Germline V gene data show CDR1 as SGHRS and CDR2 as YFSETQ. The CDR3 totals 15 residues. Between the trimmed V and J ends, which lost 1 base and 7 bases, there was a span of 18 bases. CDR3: CASSLLGGGAQEQYF. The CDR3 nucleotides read TGCGCCAGCAGCTTGTTAGGTGGGGGGGCACAGGAGCAGTACTTC.

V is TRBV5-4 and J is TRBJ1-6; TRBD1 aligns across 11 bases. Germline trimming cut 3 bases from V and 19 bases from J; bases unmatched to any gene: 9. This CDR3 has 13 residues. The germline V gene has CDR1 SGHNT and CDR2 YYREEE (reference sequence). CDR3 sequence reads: CASSSPGQGAGHF. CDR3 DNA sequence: TGTGCCAGCAGCTCTCCAGGACAGGGGGCGGGTCACTTT.

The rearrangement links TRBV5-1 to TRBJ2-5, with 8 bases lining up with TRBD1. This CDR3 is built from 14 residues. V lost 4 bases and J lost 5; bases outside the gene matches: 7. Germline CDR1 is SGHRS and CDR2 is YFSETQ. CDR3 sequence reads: CASSLRGQEETQYF. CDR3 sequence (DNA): TGCGCCAGCAGCCTCAGGGGGCAGGAGGAGACCCAGTACTTC.

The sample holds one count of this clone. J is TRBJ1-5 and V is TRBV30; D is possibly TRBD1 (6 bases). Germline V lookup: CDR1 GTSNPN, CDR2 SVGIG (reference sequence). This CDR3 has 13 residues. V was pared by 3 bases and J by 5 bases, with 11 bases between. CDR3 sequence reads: CAWRGGGDQPQHF. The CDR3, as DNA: TGTGCCTGGAGGGGAGGGGGGGATCAGCCCCAGCATTTT.

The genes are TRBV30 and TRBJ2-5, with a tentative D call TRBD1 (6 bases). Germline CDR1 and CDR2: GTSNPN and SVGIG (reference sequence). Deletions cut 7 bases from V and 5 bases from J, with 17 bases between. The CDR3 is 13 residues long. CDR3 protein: CASGTQGFETQYF. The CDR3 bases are TGTGCCTCCGGGACACAGGGTTTTGAGACCCAGTACTTC. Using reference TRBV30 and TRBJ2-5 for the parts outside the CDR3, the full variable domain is SQTIHQWPATLVQPVGSPLSLECTVEGTSNPNLYWYRQAAGRGLQLLFYSVGIGQISSEVPQNLSASRPQDRQFILSSKKLLLSDSGFYLCASGTQGFETQYFGPGTRLLVL.

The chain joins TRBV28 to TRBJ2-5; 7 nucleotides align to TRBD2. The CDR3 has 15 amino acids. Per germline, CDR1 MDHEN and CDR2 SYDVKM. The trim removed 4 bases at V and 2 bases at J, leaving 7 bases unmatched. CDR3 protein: CASSSTSTTQETQYF. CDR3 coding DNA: TGTGCCAGCAGTTCGACTAGCACCACTCAAGAGACCCAGTACTTC.

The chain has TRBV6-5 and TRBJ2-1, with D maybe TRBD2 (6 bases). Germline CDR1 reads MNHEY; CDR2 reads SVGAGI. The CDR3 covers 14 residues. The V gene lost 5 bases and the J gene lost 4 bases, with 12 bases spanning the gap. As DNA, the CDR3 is TGTGCCAGCAGTCCCCCAGGAGGGTACAATGAGCAGTTCTTC. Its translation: CASSPPGGYNEQFF.

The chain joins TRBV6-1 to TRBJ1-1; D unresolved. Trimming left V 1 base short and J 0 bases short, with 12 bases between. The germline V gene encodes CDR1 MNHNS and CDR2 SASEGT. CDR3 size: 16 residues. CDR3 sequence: CASSEGVGRVNTEAFF. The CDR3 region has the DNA TGTGCCAGCAGTGAAGGTGTAGGGAGGGTGAACACTGAAGCTTTCTTT.

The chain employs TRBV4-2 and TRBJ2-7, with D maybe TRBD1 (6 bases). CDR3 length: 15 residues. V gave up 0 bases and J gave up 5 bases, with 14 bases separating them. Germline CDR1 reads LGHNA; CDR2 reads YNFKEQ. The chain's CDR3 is CASSQEARGTDEQYF. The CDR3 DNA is TGTGCCAGCAGCCAAGAGGCCAGGGGTACCGACGAGCAGTACTTC.

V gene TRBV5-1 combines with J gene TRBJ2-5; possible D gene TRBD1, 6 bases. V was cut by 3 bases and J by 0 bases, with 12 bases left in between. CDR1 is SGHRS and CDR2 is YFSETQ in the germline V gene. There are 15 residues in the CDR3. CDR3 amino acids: CASSYTGTNQETQYF. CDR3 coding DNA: TGCGCCAGCAGCTATACCGGGACAAACCAAGAGACCCAGTACTTC.

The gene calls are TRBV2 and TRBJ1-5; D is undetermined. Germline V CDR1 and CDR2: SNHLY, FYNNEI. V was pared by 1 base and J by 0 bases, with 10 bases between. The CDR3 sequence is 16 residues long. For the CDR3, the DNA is TGTGCCAGCAGTGAAGAGTACAGATATAGCAATCAGCCCCAGCATTTT. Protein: CASSEEYRYSNQPQHF.

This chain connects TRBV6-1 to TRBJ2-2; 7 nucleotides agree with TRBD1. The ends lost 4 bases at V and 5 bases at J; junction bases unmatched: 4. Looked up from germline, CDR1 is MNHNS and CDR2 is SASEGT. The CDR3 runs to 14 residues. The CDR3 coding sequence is TGTGCCAGCAGTGGACAGGGCCATACCGGGGAGCTGTTTTTT. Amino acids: CASSGQGHTGELFF.

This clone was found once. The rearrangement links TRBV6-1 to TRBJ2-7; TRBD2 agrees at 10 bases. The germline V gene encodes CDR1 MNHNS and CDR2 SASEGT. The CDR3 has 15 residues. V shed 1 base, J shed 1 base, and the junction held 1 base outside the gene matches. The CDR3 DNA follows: TGTGCCAGCAGTGAAGAGACTAGCGGGTCCTACGAGCAGTACTTC. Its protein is CASSEETSGSYEQYF.

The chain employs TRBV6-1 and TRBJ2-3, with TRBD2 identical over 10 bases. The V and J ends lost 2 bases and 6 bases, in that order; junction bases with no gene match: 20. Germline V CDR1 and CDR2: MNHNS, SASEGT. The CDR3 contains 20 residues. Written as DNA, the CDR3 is TGTGCCAGCAGTGAACTTAGGAGGGTCGGACTAGCGGCCCTCCCCGATACGCAGTATTTT. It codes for CASSELRRVGLAALPDTQYF.